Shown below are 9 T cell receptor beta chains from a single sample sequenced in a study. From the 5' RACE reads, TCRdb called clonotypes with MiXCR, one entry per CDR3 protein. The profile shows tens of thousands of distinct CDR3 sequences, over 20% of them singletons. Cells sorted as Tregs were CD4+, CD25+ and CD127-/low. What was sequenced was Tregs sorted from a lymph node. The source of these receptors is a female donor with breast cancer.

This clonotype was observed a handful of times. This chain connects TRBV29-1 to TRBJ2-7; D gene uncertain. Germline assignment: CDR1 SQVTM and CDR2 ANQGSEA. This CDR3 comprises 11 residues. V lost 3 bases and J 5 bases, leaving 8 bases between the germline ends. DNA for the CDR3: TGCAGCGTTGAGGGTGCCCACGAGCAGTACTTC. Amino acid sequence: CSVEGAHEQYF.

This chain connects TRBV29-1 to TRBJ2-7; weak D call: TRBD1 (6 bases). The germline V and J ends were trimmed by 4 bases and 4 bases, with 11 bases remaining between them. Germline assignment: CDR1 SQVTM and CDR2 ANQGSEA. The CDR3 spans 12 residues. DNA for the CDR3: TGCAGCGTTGGAGGGACACGGTACGAGCAGTACTTC. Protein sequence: CSVGGTRYEQYF.

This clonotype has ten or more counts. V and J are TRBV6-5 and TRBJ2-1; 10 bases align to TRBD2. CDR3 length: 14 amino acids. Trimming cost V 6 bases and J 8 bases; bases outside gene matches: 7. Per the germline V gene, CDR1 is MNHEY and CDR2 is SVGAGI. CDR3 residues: CASRLAGGVDEQFF. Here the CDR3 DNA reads TGTGCCAGCAGATTAGCGGGAGGTGTCGATGAGCAGTTCTTC.

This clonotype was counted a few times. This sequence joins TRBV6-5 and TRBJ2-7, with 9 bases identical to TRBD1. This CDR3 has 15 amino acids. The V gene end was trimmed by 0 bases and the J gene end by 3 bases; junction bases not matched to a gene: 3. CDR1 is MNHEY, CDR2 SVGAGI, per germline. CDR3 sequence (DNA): TGTGCCAGCAGTTACTCGCCGACAGGGGGCTACGAGCAGTACTTC. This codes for CASSYSPTGGYEQYF.

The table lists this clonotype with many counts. CDR3 sequence reads: CASSTLRGAGNTIYF. CDR3 bases: TGTGCCAGCAGCACCCTCCGGGGCGCCGGAAACACCATATATTTT. The chain is built from TRBV11-2 and TRBJ1-3, with D perhaps TRBD1 (5 bases). The CDR3 is 15 amino acids. Trimming shortened V by 5 bases and J by 4 bases, and 15 bases separated the two germline ends. The germline gives CDR1 SGHAT, CDR2 FQNNGV.

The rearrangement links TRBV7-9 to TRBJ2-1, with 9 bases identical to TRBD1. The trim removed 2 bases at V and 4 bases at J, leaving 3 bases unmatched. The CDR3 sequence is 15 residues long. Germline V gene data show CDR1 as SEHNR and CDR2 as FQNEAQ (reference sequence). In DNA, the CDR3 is TGTGCCAGCAGCTTAATGGGACAGGGATACAATGAGCAGTTCTTC. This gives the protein CASSLMGQGYNEQFF.

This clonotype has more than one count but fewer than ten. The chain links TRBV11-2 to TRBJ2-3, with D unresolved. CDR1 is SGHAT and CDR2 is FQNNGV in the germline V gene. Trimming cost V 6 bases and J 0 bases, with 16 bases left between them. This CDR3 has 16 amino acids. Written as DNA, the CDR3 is TGTGCCAGCAGGTTGCTGCATGAGACTAGCACAGATACGCAGTATTTT. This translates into CASRLLHETSTDTQYF.

The CDR3 DNA reads as TGTGCCAGCGGACGCACAGGCAATAGCAATCAGCCCCAGCATTTT. Translated, it gives CASGRTGNSNQPQHF. The chain couples TRBV6-1 to TRBJ1-5; the D gene is possibly TRBD1 (5 bases). Per germline, CDR1 MNHNS and CDR2 SASEGT. Trimming removed 8 bases from V and 0 bases from J, with 14 bases in between. The length of the CDR3 is 15 residues.

CDR3 nucleotides: TGTGCCAGCAGCGTAGGGGGGGCGGAAGAAGCTTTCTTT. It is translated as CASSVGGAEEAFF. J is TRBJ1-1 and V is TRBV9, with D perhaps matching TRBD1 (6 bases). The V gene's germline CDR1 is SGDLS and CDR2 YYNGEE. The CDR3 is 13 residues long. V was clipped by 0 bases and J by 8 bases, with 11 bases between them.